These T cell receptor beta chains were read from a single sample in a study of blood T cell repertoires in COVID-19. The table came from immunoSEQ multiplex PCR; TCRdb's copy has only in-frame clones and leaves some out. Of hundreds of thousands of clones listed, 75% to 85% are singletons. Sequencing was done on a sample of peripheral blood. These receptors were taken from a woman under 40 with COVID-19, enrolled during active disease. Each CDR3 is given with its conserved first and last residue.

TRBJ2-5,TRBV3-1/TRBV3-2,CASSLAAAMATQYF
TRBJ2-7,TRBV28,CASSSPGGRGPYEQYF
TRBJ1-6,TRBV30,CAWSLGQGVPLHF
TRBJ2-3,TRBV10-3,CAISEISSGVLWDTQYF
TRBJ2-3,TRBV13,CASSSRTDSEADTQYF
TRBJ2-3,TRBV5-4,CASSRPGLAGGPVYF
TRBJ2-1,TRBV19,CASSERRGAYHNEQFF
TRBJ1-1,TRBV11-1,CASSLARGRTEAFF
TRBJ2-1,TRBV19,CASSIDWTWTNEQFF
TRBJ2-5,TRBV7-9,CASSSEGLGPVGTQYF
TRBJ1-4,TRBV19,CASSSQEATNEKLFF
TRBJ1-2,TRBV29-1,CSVKPQGEGVWGYTF
TRBJ1-6,TRBV3-1/TRBV3-2,CASSQEFGALFSYNSPLHF
TRBJ2-5,TRBV7-3,CASSLAGGPQYF
TRBJ1-3,TRBV7-2,CASSLEGTGNTIYF
TRBJ2-5,TRBV4-1,CASSQGSGMQETQYF
TRBJ2-2,TRBV19,CASQGGPTSGNTGELFF
TRBJ2-1,TRBV6-4,CASSDFNSGGNNEQFF
TRBJ2-2,TRBV9,CASMESGAETGELFF
TRBJ1-4,TRBV5-4,CASSLLEGGKLFF
TRBJ2-3,TRBV15,CATSRDESRNTQYF
TRBJ1-1,TRBV19,CASSIVGTDTNTEAFF
TRBJ2-4,TRBV7-9,CASSERGLAGALAKNIQYF
TRBJ1-3,TRBV30,CAWNTLSSGNTIYF
TRBJ1-5,TRBV19,CASSIKRNQPQHF
TRBJ2-3,TRBV15,CATSPSGASFTDTQYF
TRBJ2-3,TRBV9,CASSVALAGGLTDTQYF
TRBJ2-5,TRBV29-1,CSAEGTSRGTQYF
TRBJ1-2,TRBV15,CATSREGPGAKGYTF
TRBJ2-5,TRBV7-2,CASSLQETQYF
TRBJ2-7,TRBV3-1/TRBV3-2,CASSQGGEQYF
TRBJ2-5,TRBV27,CASSPSRGRGGQETQYF
TRBJ1-5,TRBV27,CASSLTAKGYSNQPQHF